These 20 T cell receptor beta chains share one sample of origin, sequenced in a study of blood T cell repertoires in COVID-19. The assay was immunoSEQ multiplex PCR, and TCRdb's table has in-frame clones only and misses some. This sample carries roughly 140,000 clones, 70% to 90% of them seen once, and the ten largest clones take around a quarter. Sequencing used peripheral blood. The receptors originated from a human donor in a cohort sampled during active COVID-19.

V gene TRBV3-1 (or the pseudogene TRBV3-2) combines with J gene TRBJ2-1; 11 bases map to TRBD2. CDR3 length: 15 amino acids. CDR1 and CDR2 from the germline V gene are LGHDT and YNNKEL (reference sequence). Trimming at V came to 3 bases and at J to 6 bases, leaving 4 bases not matched to a gene. The CDR3: CASSQVAGGRNEQFF. DNA for the CDR3: TGTGCCAGCAGCCAGGTAGCGGGGGGGCGCAATGAGCAGTTCTTC.

The rearrangement joins TRBV13 to TRBJ2-7; 7 bases agree with TRBD2. The CDR3 has 14 residues. The ends lost 3 bases at V and 0 bases at J; junction bases unmatched: 2. Germline V gives CDR1 PRHDT, CDR2 FYEKMQ (reference sequence). CDR3 sequence (DNA): TGTGCCAGCAGCTTTAGCGGGCGCTCCTACGAGCAGTACTTC. Its translation: CASSFSGRSYEQYF.

This clone has a single count. The rearrangement uses TRBV7-2 and TRBJ2-7, with D possibly matching TRBD2 (5 bases). The V and J ends lost 4 bases and 4 bases respectively, with 14 bases between them. This CDR3 is 14 amino acids long. Germline CDR1 is SGHTA and CDR2 is FQGNSA. CDR3 sequence: CASSSTGGLYEQYF. The CDR3 DNA reads as TGTGCCAGCAGCTCAACCGGCGGGCTATACGAGCAGTACTTC.

V gene TRBV27 combines with J gene TRBJ2-2; D ambiguous. In germline, CDR1 is MNHEY, CDR2 SMNVEV (reference sequence). V was shortened by 4 bases and J by 6 bases, with 9 bases between the two germline ends. This CDR3 has 13 residues. CDR3 residues: CASSSTVAGELFF. The CDR3 DNA follows: TGTGCCAGCAGTTCTACCGTCGCCGGGGAGCTGTTTTTT.

J is TRBJ1-2 and V is TRBV7-9; D perhaps matches TRBD1 (6 bases). Germline V gives CDR1 SEHNR, CDR2 FQNEAQ (reference sequence). The CDR3 loop spans 14 amino acids. Trimming pared 5 bases from V and 0 bases from J, leaving 10 bases between. The CDR3 DNA reads TGTGCCAGCAGCCCAGGGGATTCTAACTATGGCTACACCTTC. This codes for CASSPGDSNYGYTF.

The chain recombines TRBV3-1 (or the pseudogene TRBV3-2) with TRBJ1-2, with TRBD1 matching 9 bases. This CDR3 is built from 15 residues. Germline values: CDR1 LGHDT, CDR2 YNNKEL (reference sequence). The ends lost 0 bases at V and 4 bases at J; junction bases unmatched: 3. The chain's CDR3 is CASSQDGTGPYGYTF. The CDR3 DNA sequence: TGTGCCAGCAGCCAAGATGGGACAGGGCCCTATGGCTACACCTTC.

The chain links TRBV5-1 to TRBJ2-6; tentative D call: TRBD2 (5 bases). The germline V gene encodes CDR1 SGHRS and CDR2 YFSETQ. This CDR3 has 16 residues. Trimming stripped 0 bases from V and 0 bases from J, with 7 bases between. CDR3 in DNA: TGCGCCAGCAGCTTGGGAGGGAGCTCTGGGGCCAACGTCCTGACTTTC. This codes for CASSLGGSSGANVLTF.

The CDR3 coding sequence is TGTGCCAGCAGCTTGGCCCCTAGCGGGGGGGTCACAGATACGCAGTATTTT. This encodes CASSLAPSGGVTDTQYF. The V gene is TRBV5-4, the J gene TRBJ2-3; 12 nucleotides line up with TRBD2. The CDR3 is made up of 17 amino acids. J gave up 2 bases and V 0 bases, and 4 bases lay outside the gene matches. Per germline, CDR1 SGHNT and CDR2 YYREEE (reference sequence).

This clone has a single count. J is TRBJ1-2 and V is TRBV7-2, with a weak D call TRBD1 (5 bases). The CDR3 is 14 residues long. Per the germline V gene, CDR1 is SGHTA and CDR2 is FQGNSA. V shed 2 bases and J shed 6 bases, with 13 bases lying between them. The CDR3 sequence is CASSLSRGTDGYTF. The CDR3 DNA reads as TGTGCCAGCAGCTTATCTAGGGGTACGGATGGCTACACCTTC.

The chain is built from TRBV30 and TRBJ2-3; D is perhaps TRBD2 (6 bases). V shed 2 bases and J shed 1 base, with 13 bases lying between them. Germline CDR1 GTSNPN, CDR2 SVGIG (reference sequence). The CDR3 runs to 15 residues. Written as DNA, the CDR3 is TGTGCCTGGAGTCCACGGGCTAGCGGCACAGATACGCAGTATTTT. As protein: CAWSPRASGTDTQYF.

This sequence joins TRBV4-3 and TRBJ2-1; 11 positions agree with TRBD2. Germline V CDR1 and CDR2: LGHNA, YSLEER. V dropped 4 bases and J dropped 7; count of bases not matched to a gene: 6. CDR3 length: 15 amino acids. The DNA of the CDR3 is TGCGCCAGCAGCCTTACTAGCGGGGGAGGGAATGAGCAGTTCTTC. Its protein is CASSLTSGGGNEQFF.

This clone was found once. The chain is built from TRBV3-1 (or the pseudogene TRBV3-2) and TRBJ2-5; a weak D match, TRBD1 (5 bases). The CDR3 is made up of 16 amino acids. V dropped 0 bases and J dropped 3 bases, with 14 bases sitting between them. Per germline, CDR1 LGHDT and CDR2 YNNKEL (reference sequence). The DNA of the CDR3 is TGTGCCAGCAGCCAAGATGTTTTCGGACATAAAGAGACCCAGTACTTC. It translates to CASSQDVFGHKETQYF.

J is TRBJ1-5 and V is TRBV4-2; weak D call: TRBD1 (6 bases). The CDR3 is made up of 16 amino acids. Germline CDR1 reads LGHNA; CDR2 reads YNFKEQ. V was cut by 0 bases and J by 6 bases, with 15 bases left in between. This chain's CDR3 is CASSQEWSRGGQPQHF. In DNA form, the CDR3 reads TGTGCCAGCAGCCAAGAATGGTCCAGGGGTGGTCAGCCCCAGCATTTT.

The V and J genes are TRBV6-6 and TRBJ1-5, with TRBD1 matching over 8 bases. Trimming cost V 5 bases and J 0 bases; bases outside gene matches: 12. The CDR3 is 18 residues long. The germline V gene has CDR1 MNHNY and CDR2 SVGAGI (reference sequence). This CDR3 reads CASSLRTGRRYSNQPQHF. CDR3 in DNA: TGTGCCAGCAGTCTCCGGACAGGGCGCCGGTATAGCAATCAGCCCCAGCATTTT.

The chain recombines TRBV10-3 with TRBJ1-6, with D hard to call. V was cut by 2 bases and J by 10 bases, with 12 bases left in between. The CDR3 has 14 residues. Looked up from germline, CDR1 is ENHRY and CDR2 is SYGVKD. CDR3 amino acids: CAISEKRAGSPLHF. CDR3 sequence (DNA): TGTGCCATCAGTGAGAAGCGAGCGGGGTCACCCCTCCACTTT.

CDR3 coding DNA: TGTGCCAGCAGCCCGCGGGACAGGGGGCCTAGCACAGATACGCAGTATTTT. Its translation is CASSPRDRGPSTDTQYF. The genes are TRBV7-9 and TRBJ2-3; TRBD1 matches at 12 bases. The V and J ends lost 5 bases and 0 bases, in that order; junction bases with no gene match: 6. The V gene's germline CDR1 is SEHNR and CDR2 FQNEAQ (reference sequence). CDR3 length: 17 residues.

The V call is TRBV7-2, the J call TRBJ2-5; the D gene is possibly TRBD2 (6 bases). V was cut by 5 bases and J by 5 bases, with 15 bases left in between. CDR3 length equals 14 residues. CDR1 and CDR2 (germline): SGHTA, FQGNSA. This chain's CDR3 is CASSPRLVQETQYF. In DNA form, the CDR3 reads TGTGCCAGCAGCCCGAGACTAGTACAGGAGACCCAGTACTTC.

The rearrangement joins TRBV6-5 to TRBJ2-1, with TRBD1 matching over 8 bases. Trimming cost V 2 bases and J 5 bases; bases outside gene matches: 5. This CDR3 is 15 amino acids long. CDR1 is MNHEY, CDR2 SVGAGI, per germline. The CDR3 DNA follows: TGTGCCAGCAGTTACAAGACAGGGGCGGACAATGAGCAGTTCTTC. Protein sequence: CASSYKTGADNEQFF.

This chain connects TRBV5-1 to TRBJ1-1; 9 positions agree with TRBD1. After removal of 4 bases from V and 5 bases from J, the junction contained 9 bases not matched to a gene. Germline CDR1 reads SGHRS; CDR2 reads YFSETQ. This CDR3 is built from 15 residues. This CDR3 reads CASSTRTGEGTEAFF. In DNA, the CDR3 is TGCGCCAGCAGCACGCGGACAGGGGAGGGTACTGAAGCTTTCTTT. Combining the CDR3 with reference TRBV5-1 and TRBJ1-1 gives the whole variable domain KAGVTQTPRYLIKTRGQQVTLSCSPISGHRSVSWYQQTPGQGLQFLFEYFSETQRNKGNFPGRFSGRQFSNSRSEMNVSTLELGDSALYLCASSTRTGEGTEAFFGQGTRLTVV.

This clone was recorded a few times. The CDR3 is CASSIGRGAYGYTF. DNA for the CDR3: TGTGCCAGTAGTATTGGTCGGGGTGCCTATGGCTACACCTTC. The genes are TRBV19 and TRBJ1-2; no clear D. The V end was cut by 3 bases, the J end by 4 bases, with 12 bases between. In germline, CDR1 is LNHDA, CDR2 SQIVND (reference sequence). The CDR3 is made up of 14 amino acids. Based on the CDR3 plus reference TRBV19 and TRBJ1-2, the full variable domain is DGGITQSPKYLFRKEGQNVTLSCEQNLNHDAMYWYRQDPGQGLRLIYYSQIVNDFQKGDIAEGYSVSREKKESFPLTVTSAQKNPTAFYLCASSIGRGAYGYTFGSGTRLTVV.